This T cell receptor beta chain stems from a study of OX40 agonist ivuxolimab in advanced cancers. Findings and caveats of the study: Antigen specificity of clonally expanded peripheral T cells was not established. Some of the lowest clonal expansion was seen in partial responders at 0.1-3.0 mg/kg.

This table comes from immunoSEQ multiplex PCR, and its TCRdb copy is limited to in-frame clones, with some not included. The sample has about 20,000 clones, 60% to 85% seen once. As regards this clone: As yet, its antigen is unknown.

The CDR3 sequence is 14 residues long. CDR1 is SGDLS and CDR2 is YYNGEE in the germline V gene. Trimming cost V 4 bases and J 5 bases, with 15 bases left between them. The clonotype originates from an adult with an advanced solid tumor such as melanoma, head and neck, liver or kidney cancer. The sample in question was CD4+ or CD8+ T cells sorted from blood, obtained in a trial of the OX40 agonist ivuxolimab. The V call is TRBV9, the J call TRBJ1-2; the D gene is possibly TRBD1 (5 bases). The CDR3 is CASSKPGPKYGYTF. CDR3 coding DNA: TGTGCCAGCAGCAAGCCGGGACCGAAGTATGGCTACACCTTC.